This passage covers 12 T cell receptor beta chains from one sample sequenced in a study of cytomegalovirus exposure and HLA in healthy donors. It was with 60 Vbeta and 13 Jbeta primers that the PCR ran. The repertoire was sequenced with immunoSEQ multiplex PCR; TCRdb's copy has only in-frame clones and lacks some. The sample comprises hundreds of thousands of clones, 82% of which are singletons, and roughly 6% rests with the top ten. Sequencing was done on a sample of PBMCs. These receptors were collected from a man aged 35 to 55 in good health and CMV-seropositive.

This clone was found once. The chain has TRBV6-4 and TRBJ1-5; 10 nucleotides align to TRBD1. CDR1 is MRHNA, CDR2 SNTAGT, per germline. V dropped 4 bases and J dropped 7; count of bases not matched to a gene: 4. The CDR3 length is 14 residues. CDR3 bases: TGTGCCAGCAGTGCGGGGACAGGGGAGCAGCCCCAGCATTTT. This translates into CASSAGTGEQPQHF.

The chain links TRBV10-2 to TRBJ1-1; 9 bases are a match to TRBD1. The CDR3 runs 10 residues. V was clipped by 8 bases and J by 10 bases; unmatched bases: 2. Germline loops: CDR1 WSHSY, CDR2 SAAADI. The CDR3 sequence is CASGDRVAFF. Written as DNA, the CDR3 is TGCGCCAGCGGGGACAGGGTAGCTTTCTTT.

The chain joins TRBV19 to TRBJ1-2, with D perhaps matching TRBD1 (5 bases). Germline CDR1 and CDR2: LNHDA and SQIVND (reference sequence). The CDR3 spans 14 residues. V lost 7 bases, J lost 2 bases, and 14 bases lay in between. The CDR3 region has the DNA TGTGCCAGTAAGGCGGGACGAAGGAACTATGGCTACACCTTC. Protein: CASKAGRRNYGYTF.

CDR3: CASSLSGTSGYEQYF. In nucleotides, the CDR3 is TGTGCCAGCAGTTTATCAGGGACTAGCGGCTACGAGCAGTACTTC. V usage is TRBV27 and J usage is TRBJ2-7, with TRBD2 identical over 11 bases. Trimming at V came to 0 bases and at J to 3 bases, leaving 1 base not matched to a gene. The CDR3 totals 15 residues. CDR1 is MNHEY and CDR2 is SMNVEV in the germline V gene (reference sequence).

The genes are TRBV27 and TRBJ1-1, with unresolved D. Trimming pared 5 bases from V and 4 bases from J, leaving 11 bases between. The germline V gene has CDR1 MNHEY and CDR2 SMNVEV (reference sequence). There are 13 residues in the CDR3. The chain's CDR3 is CASSEAARTEAFF. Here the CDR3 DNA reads TGTGCCAGCAGTGAGGCCGCGCGCACTGAAGCTTTCTTT.

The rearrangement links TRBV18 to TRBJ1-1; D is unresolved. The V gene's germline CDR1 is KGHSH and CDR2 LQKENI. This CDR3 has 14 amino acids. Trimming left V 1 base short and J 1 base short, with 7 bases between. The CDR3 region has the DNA TGTGCCAGCTCACCACTGAAACAGAACACTGAAGCTTTCTTT. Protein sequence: CASSPLKQNTEAFF.

CDR3 region: CASSPSMGSYEQYV. CDR3 sequence (DNA): TGTGCCAGTAGTCCGAGTATGGGCAGTTACGAGCAGTACGTC. The chain uses TRBV19 and TRBJ2-7; no firm D call. The CDR3 is made up of 14 amino acids. Germline V gene data show CDR1 as LNHDA and CDR2 as SQIVND (reference sequence). V lost 5 bases and J lost 4, with 15 bases in between.

CDR3 sequence: CASSREVSGELFF. DNA for the CDR3: TGTGCCAGCAGCCGGGAGGTATCCGGGGAGCTGTTTTTT. This chain links TRBV5-6 with TRBJ2-2; 7 nucleotides agree with TRBD2. Germline V CDR1 and CDR2: SGHDT, YYEEEE. The CDR3 consists of 13 residues. The junction had 3 bases not matched to a gene; V was cut back by 4 bases and J by 6 bases.

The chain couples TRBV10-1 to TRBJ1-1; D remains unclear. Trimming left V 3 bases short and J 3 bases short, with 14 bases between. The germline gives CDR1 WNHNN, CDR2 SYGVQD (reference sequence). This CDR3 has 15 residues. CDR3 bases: TGCGCCAGCAGTGAATTTGAGGGCCCGGACACTGAAGCTTTCTTT. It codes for CASSEFEGPDTEAFF.

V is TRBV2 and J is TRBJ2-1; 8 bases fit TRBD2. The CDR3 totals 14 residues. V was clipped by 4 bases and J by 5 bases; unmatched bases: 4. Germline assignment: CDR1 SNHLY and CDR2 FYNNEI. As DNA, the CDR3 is TGTGCCAGCAGTGGACTAGCGCTACACAATGAGCAGTTCTTC. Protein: CASSGLALHNEQFF.

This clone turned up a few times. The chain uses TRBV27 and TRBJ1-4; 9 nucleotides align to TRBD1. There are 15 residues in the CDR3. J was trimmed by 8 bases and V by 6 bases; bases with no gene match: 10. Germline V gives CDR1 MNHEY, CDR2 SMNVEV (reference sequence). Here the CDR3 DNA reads TGTGCCAGCAGCCAACAGGGGGCCGTAGGGGAAAAACTGTTTTTT. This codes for CASSQQGAVGEKLFF.

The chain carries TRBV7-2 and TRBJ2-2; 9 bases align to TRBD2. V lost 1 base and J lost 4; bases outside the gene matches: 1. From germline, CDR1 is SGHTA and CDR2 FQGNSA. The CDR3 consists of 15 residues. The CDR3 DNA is TGTGCCAGCAGCTTAGATAGCGGGAGCACCGGGGAGCTGTTTTTT. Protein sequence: CASSLDSGSTGELFF.